This T cell receptor beta chain was captured in a study of blood T cell repertoires in COVID-19. Germline V gene data show CDR1 as MNHEY and CDR2 as SMNVEV (reference sequence). The CDR3 totals 13 residues. V dropped 5 bases and J dropped 3 bases, with 10 bases sitting between them. Per the authors' pipeline: Nucleated cell number was recorded as an estimate derived from reference gene primer amplification. The assay was immunoSEQ multiplex PCR, and TCRdb's table has in-frame clones only and misses some. V and J calls and clone size are copied from that table; D and trimming were computed from the DNA. The sample shows fewer than 65,000 clones, about nine tenths of them seen only once.

The chain combines TRBV27 with TRBJ1-2, with D perhaps TRBD1 (5 bases). Specimen: peripheral blood. The sequence was collected from an older woman with active or convalescent COVID-19. CDR3 amino acids: CASSPDSYYGYTF. As DNA, the CDR3 is TGTGCCAGCAGTCCCGACAGTTACTATGGCTACACCTTC.